This T cell receptor beta chain was sequenced during a study of OX40 agonist ivuxolimab in advanced cancers. About the study: Males comprised around 80% of the group, whose mean age was about 60 years (range 23 to 79). Whole-study results and caveats: Both blood CD4+ and CD8+ T cells showed clonal growth by week 6 at 0.1 to 3.0 mg/kg.

To note about this clone: Its antigen remains unknown.

V shed 5 bases, J shed 7 bases, and the junction held 6 bases outside the gene matches. The CDR3 loop spans 15 amino acids. The germline gives CDR1 SGHAT, CDR2 FQNNGV. Profiling relied on immunoSEQ multiplex PCR, and the TCRdb table lists in-frame clones only, not all of them. The sample lists 80,000 to 95,000 clones, around nine tenths occurring once. The chain recombines TRBV11-2 with TRBJ2-1; 12 nucleotides match TRBD1. This specimen consisted of CD4+ or CD8+ T cells sorted from blood, obtained in a trial of the OX40 agonist ivuxolimab. The TCR originated in an adult with an advanced solid tumor such as melanoma, head and neck, liver or kidney cancer. CDR3 region: CASSQGQGAWNEQFF. CDR3 DNA sequence: TGTGCCAGCAGCCAGGGACAGGGGGCTTGGAATGAGCAGTTCTTC.